Shown below are 19 T cell receptor beta chains from a single sample sequenced in a study of human T cells and chemical hapten exposure. MiXCR, applied by TCRdb to the RACE reads, yields one record per CDR3 protein. The repertoire holds about 160,000 distinct CDR3 sequences, with about a quarter as singletons. Specified time point: patch test 3, about 24 weeks after DPC sensitization. The sample's treatment: therapeutic diphenylcyclopropenone sensitization with weekly scalp DPC. The material was whole blood, obtained in connection with sensitization to the hapten diphenylcyclopropenone (DPC). The source of these receptors is a woman between 18 and 29 years old with alopecia areata. Some clones in this sample may be carry-over from other donors' samples.

This chain uses TRBV5-1 with TRBJ2-7, with 9 nucleotides matching TRBD2. This CDR3 is 16 amino acids long. Losses at the gene ends were 4 bases for V and 0 bases for J; bases not matched to a gene: 8. CDR1 SGHRS and CDR2 YFSETQ come from the germline V gene. The CDR3 region is CASSPDSGGSSYEQYF. DNA for the CDR3: TGCGCCAGCAGCCCGGATAGCGGGGGAAGCTCCTACGAGCAGTACTTC.

The CDR3 DNA reads as TGTGCCAGCAGTCTAATAGGGGGGGGCCCTAGAGGGGACACTGAAGCTTTCTTT. Translation gives CASSLIGGGPRGDTEAFF. The V gene is TRBV27, the J gene TRBJ1-1; maybe TRBD1 (6 bases). Germline-derived CDR1 and CDR2 are MNHEY and SMNVEV (reference sequence). Trimming took off 5 bases at V and 3 bases at J, with 25 bases between the two ends. The CDR3 extends over 18 amino acids.

V and J are TRBV6-2 or TRBV6-3 and TRBJ1-5; 8 bases are shared with TRBD1. The CDR3 has 14 amino acids. CDR1 is MNHEY, CDR2 SVGEGT, per germline. The V segment lost 4 bases and the J segment 7 bases; nucleotides outside the gene matches: 6. CDR3 coding DNA: TGTGCCAGCAGTTCTCGGACAGGGAAACAGCCCCAGCATTTT. This translates into CASSSRTGKQPQHF.

The chain combines TRBV7-2 with TRBJ2-6; TRBD1 agrees at 9 bases. CDR1 and CDR2 (germline): SGHTA, FQGNSA. The CDR3 totals 17 residues. V was clipped by 5 bases and J by 3 bases; unmatched bases: 8. The CDR3 region is CASSPTGGGRGANVLTF. In DNA, the CDR3 is TGTGCCAGCAGCCCGACAGGGGGAGGGCGTGGGGCCAACGTCCTGACTTTC.

The V gene is TRBV12-3 or TRBV12-4, the J gene TRBJ2-5; 7 nucleotides agree with TRBD1. Losses at the gene ends were 5 bases for V and 0 bases for J; bases not matched to a gene: 6. This CDR3 has 15 residues. This CDR3 reads CASSAGDSDQETQYF. The DNA for the CDR3 is TGTGCCAGCAGTGCTGGGGACAGCGACCAAGAGACCCAGTACTTC.

This clonotype was detected a few times. The rearrangement links TRBV4-1 to TRBJ2-7; TRBD1 is a possible D gene (6 bases). The germline gives CDR1 MGHRA, CDR2 YSYEKL. This CDR3 is built from 14 residues. V gave up 3 bases and J gave up 3 bases, with 12 bases separating them. This CDR3 is CASSQLRGFYEQYF. The CDR3 DNA reads TGCGCCAGCAGCCAGCTCAGGGGTTTCTACGAGCAGTACTTC.

V and J are TRBV4-3 and TRBJ1-4, with D possibly being TRBD1 (5 bases). Trimming shortened V by 0 bases and J by 6 bases, and 11 bases separated the two germline ends. CDR1 is LGHNA and CDR2 is YSLEER in the germline V gene. This CDR3 contains 15 residues. CDR3 sequence: CASSQEGRGYEKLFF. CDR3 DNA sequence: TGCGCCAGCAGCCAAGAGGGGAGGGGATATGAAAAACTGTTTTTT.

The genes are TRBV6-2 or TRBV6-3 and TRBJ1-5; D is ambiguous. This CDR3 spans 13 amino acids. Deletions cut 2 bases from V and 6 bases from J, with 8 bases between. Per germline, CDR1 MNHEY and CDR2 SVGEGT. CDR3 in DNA: TGTGCCAGCAGTTACAATTCACTTCAGCCCCAGCATTTT. Translating it yields CASSYNSLQPQHF.

This chain connects TRBV6-5 to TRBJ2-3; D uncertain. The germline V and J ends were trimmed by 0 bases and 2 bases, with 6 bases remaining between them. The germline gives CDR1 MNHEY, CDR2 SVGAGI. This CDR3 region has 14 residues. The CDR3 region is CASSYSPYTDTQYF. Here the CDR3 DNA reads TGTGCCAGCAGTTACTCTCCATACACAGATACGCAGTATTTT.

The sample holds a few counts of this clonotype. The rearrangement uses TRBV3-1 and TRBJ2-1, with 8 bases identical to TRBD1. From germline, CDR1 is LGHDT and CDR2 YNNKEL (reference sequence). The CDR3 has 15 amino acids. Germline trimming cut 2 bases from V and 7 bases from J; bases unmatched to any gene: 7. This CDR3 is CASSQSDRGENEQFF. In DNA, the CDR3 is TGTGCCAGCAGCCAATCCGACAGGGGCGAGAATGAGCAGTTCTTC.

The chain carries TRBV5-1 and TRBJ1-1, with TRBD1 matching over 10 bases. CDR1 and CDR2 from the germline V gene are SGHRS and YFSETQ. J gave up 3 bases and V 3 bases, and 8 bases lay outside the gene matches. The CDR3 totals 16 residues. CDR3 in DNA: TGCGCCAGCAGCTCTGGGACAGGGGTAATGGACACTGAAGCTTTCTTT. This gives the protein CASSSGTGVMDTEAFF. The complete variable domain, with remaining parts taken from reference TRBV5-1 and TRBJ1-1, reads KAGVTQTPRYLIKTRGQQVTLSCSPISGHRSVSWYQQTPGQGLQFLFEYFSETQRNKGNFPGRFSGRQFSNSRSEMNVSTLELGDSALYLCASSSGTGVMDTEAFFGQGTRLTVV.

The genes are TRBV7-9 and TRBJ2-5, with 10 positions matching TRBD2. V lost 4 bases and J lost 2; bases outside the gene matches: 16. CDR3 length: 19 amino acids. The germline V gene has CDR1 SEHNR and CDR2 FQNEAQ (reference sequence). CDR3 coding DNA: TGTGCCAGCAGCTCCCGGGGGATAGCGGGGGGACTCTCACAAGAGACCCAGTACTTC. It encodes CASSSRGIAGGLSQETQYF.

V usage is TRBV6-5 and J usage is TRBJ2-1; 12 positions agree with TRBD1. Germline V gene lookup returns CDR1 MNHEY and CDR2 SVGAGI. Losses at the gene ends were 6 bases for V and 9 bases for J; bases not matched to a gene: 6. The CDR3 extends over 14 amino acids. The CDR3 region is CASRPGQGASEQFF. CDR3 DNA: TGTGCCAGCAGGCCGGGACAGGGGGCGAGTGAGCAGTTCTTC.

Only a few counts were recorded for this clonotype. The DNA for the CDR3 is TGTGCCAGCAGTTACTCCGACAGCTATGGCTACACCTTC. It codes for CASSYSDSYGYTF. The genes are TRBV6-6 and TRBJ1-2, with D perhaps TRBD1 (5 bases). The CDR3 totals 13 residues. The V gene lost 0 bases and the J gene lost 4 bases, with 6 bases spanning the gap. From germline, CDR1 is MNHNY and CDR2 SVGAGI (reference sequence).

This clonotype showed up just a few times. The V and J genes are TRBV29-1 and TRBJ1-5; no definite D call. This CDR3 is built from 14 residues. Germline-derived CDR1 and CDR2 are SQVTM and ANQGSEA. V lost 5 bases and J 5 bases, leaving 16 bases between the germline ends. CDR3 region: CSVLVAGPHQPQHF. CDR3 DNA: TGCAGCGTTTTGGTCGCCGGTCCTCATCAGCCCCAGCATTTT.

About this clonotype: One end of the junction is discordant with germline, which a read error may explain. The rearrangement uses TRBV5-1 and TRBJ2-7; D ambiguous. The CDR3 sequence is 12 residues long. Germline-derived CDR1 and CDR2 are SGHRS and YFSETQ. The CDR3 sequence is CASSLVGGEQYF. The CDR3 DNA sequence: TGTGCCAGCAGTCTAGTCGGTGGCGAGCAGTACTTC.

This clonotype has just a few counts. The chain uses TRBV7-2 and TRBJ1-1; TRBD1 might be the D (6 bases). Germline values: CDR1 SGHTA, CDR2 FQGNSA. This CDR3 is built from 20 residues. The V gene lost 3 bases and the J gene lost 0 bases, with 26 bases spanning the gap. The CDR3 nucleotides read TGTGCCAGCAGCTTTTACGGAGGGAGACGGGGGGCCAACATGAACACTGAAGCTTTCTTT. This codes for CASSFYGGRRGANMNTEAFF.

There are many counts of this clonotype. This chain links TRBV4-1 with TRBJ2-1; D remains ambiguous. CDR3 length: 11 amino acids. Germline CDR1 and CDR2: MGHRA and YSYEKL. V lost 1 base, J lost 6 bases, and 1 base lay in between. CDR3 loop: CASSQVNEQFF. CDR3 in DNA: TGCGCCAGCAGCCAAGTCAATGAGCAGTTCTTC.

This chain connects TRBV5-4 to TRBJ1-1; D remains unclear. Trimming took 1 base from V and 0 from J, leaving 7 bases between them. The CDR3 sequence is 14 residues long. CDR1 and CDR2 (germline): SGHNT, YYREEE (reference sequence). The chain's CDR3 is CASSLTQLNTEAFF. CDR3 bases: TGTGCCAGCAGCTTGACCCAACTGAACACTGAAGCTTTCTTT.